This TCR beta chain was found in a study of blood T cell repertoires in COVID-19 (dated by TCRdb to 2020 to 2022). Turning to the overall study: Collaborator samples came from the United States, Italy and Spain and covered acute and convalescent phases of COVID-19. The material from the prospective study consisted of cDNA or gDNA derived from T cells, B-cell-depleted T cells, or PBMCs. The dataset comprised deeply sampled blood TCRbeta repertoires from subjects exposed to, actively infected with, or recovered from COVID-19. The repertoires were released in a freely available public database meant as a resource for research on the immune response to SARS-CoV-2. The samples were drawn from the first 160 participants of the ongoing ImmuneRACE study and from 950 to 1,500 subjects provided by 6 global collaborators. A de-identified subject ID, COVID-19 status, age in years and sex were almost always included in the sample metadata. Where available, HLA class I and class II types were taken from metadata supplied by the sample provider and were not determined by assay-based typing. The full study reports these points: Clinical and demographic metadata were provided uncurated, with the amount varying by source and participant.

TCRbeta CDR3 regions were amplified from genomic DNA by means of the immunoSEQ Assay, a bias-controlled multiplex PCR. The source study handled its data this way. The number of nucleated cells in each sample was estimated by amplification of reference gene primers within the assay. To quantify the absolute abundance of each unique TCRbeta CDR3 rearrangement, sequence reads were collapsed and filtered. For each sample, productive Simpson clonality was calculated by taking the square root of Simpson's diversity index across productive rearrangements. TCRdb provides this immuneACCESS table in a form limited to in-frame rearrangements. Some clones are lacking; in checked studies, under half of them reflect an unresolved V gene, and why the rest are absent is not known. Clone size and V and J calls were adopted from that table, with D and trimming inferred from the DNA. Across this sample there are roughly 42,000 clones, with under 85% seen only once. 9% to 15% of the sample rests with the top ten.

The collaborating institutions used their own protocols to collect whole blood in K2EDTA tubes. For TCRbeta analysis, collaborators shipped samples in one of three forms: frozen whole blood, isolated PBMCs, or DNA extracted from either of those sample types. At the junction V is shortened by 6 bases and J by 1 base; bases outside the gene matches: 10. The germline V gene specifies MDHEN as CDR1 and SYDVKM as CDR2. From cysteine to phenylalanine, the CDR3 is 16 amino acids long. The read is trimmed to its CDR3 DNA, 48 bases read in frame from base 1. Notes on this clone: Its antigen target is currently unknown. Base qualities are missing; no much larger clone stands one base away.

This receptor was obtained from a human donor in a cohort sampled during active COVID-19. Source material: peripheral blood. The receptor chain draws on TRBV28 and TRBJ1-2, with TRBD1 identical over 8 junction bases. The nucleotide sequence reads as follows: TGTGCCAGCAGCGTAACAGGGGGGCCCCTTAACTATGGCTACACCTTC. This is translated as CASSVTGGPLNYGYTF.